This T cell receptor (beta chain) was found in a study of glioma-infiltrating T cells. Remarks on this clonotype: Its antigen is unknown.

General study findings and limits: Non-neoplastic patients had below-expected tissue-blood divergence, while all gliomas exceeded expectation.

The iRepertoire nested amplicon-rescue multiplex PCR amplified TCR alpha and beta CDR3s from RNA. Input was roughly 100-450 ng of tissue mRNA or PBMC total RNA. MiXCR was run by TCRdb on the multiplex PCR reads, yielding one entry per CDR3 protein. The table has some 190,000 distinct CDR3 sequences, around 32% seen once. This CDR3 has 15 residues. Trimming cost V 0 bases and J 1 base, with 10 bases left between them. Germline-derived CDR1 and CDR2 are SGHRS and YFSETQ. Input material: glioma tissue, nonneoplastic brain tissue, or PBMCs (not recorded which). The J gene is TRBJ1-1, the V gene TRBV5-1, with D hard to call. This clonotype originated in a human donor with low-grade glioma or glioblastoma, undergoing nonglioma brain surgery, or in good health (not recorded which). DNA for the CDR3: TGCGCCAGCAGCTTGGGAGCGTCGGAGAACACTGAAGCTTTCTTT. Its protein product is CASSLGASENTEAFF.